This entry lists 18 T cell receptor beta chains sequenced from one sample in a study of T cell repertoires in cytomegalovirus infection. No antigen has been assigned to these receptors. One entry per CDR3 protein results from TCRdb running MiXCR on the reads. The sample yields 640,000 or so distinct CDR3 sequences, around a third seen once. The material was cultured PBMCs, obtained from culture after CMV antigen stimulation. The receptors derive from a human donor in good health (CMV status not recorded). Some clones in this sample may be carry-over from other donors' samples.

This clonotype appeared a few times. V is TRBV10-3 and J is TRBJ2-5, with TRBD2 matching 7 bases. Losses at the gene ends were 3 bases for V and 6 bases for J; bases not matched to a gene: 22. Looked up from germline, CDR1 is ENHRY and CDR2 is SYGVKD. The CDR3 is made up of 19 amino acids. CDR3 amino acids: CAISDPLGVGLAETKTQYF. DNA of the CDR3: TGTGCCATCAGTGATCCGCTTGGGGTCGGTCTAGCGGAAACTAAGACCCAGTACTTC.

This clonotype was counted at least ten times. J is TRBJ1-2 and V is TRBV7-2; weak D call: TRBD1 (5 bases). Germline loops: CDR1 SGHTA, CDR2 FQGNSA. V lost 1 base and J 0 bases, leaving 12 bases between the germline ends. CDR3 length: 16 residues. CDR3: CASSLGGTGANYGYTF. Written as DNA, the CDR3 is TGTGCCAGCAGCTTAGGCGGTACAGGAGCTAACTATGGCTACACCTTC.

The chain is built from TRBV12-3 or TRBV12-4 and TRBJ2-7; perhaps TRBD1 as D (6 bases). With 3 bases removed from V and 6 bases from J, the gap between germline ends came to 15 bases. The CDR3 spans 14 residues. As DNA, the CDR3 is TGTGCCAGCAGTTTCAGGGACACCTCATCCGAGCAGTACTTC. It codes for CASSFRDTSSEQYF.

V usage is TRBV24-1 and J usage is TRBJ2-1; 12 bases line up with TRBD2. Trimming at V came to 3 bases and at J to 0 bases, leaving 5 bases not matched to a gene. CDR3 length: 18 amino acids. Per germline, CDR1 KGHDR and CDR2 SFDVKD. The CDR3 nucleotides read TGTGCCACCAGTGATCGGACTAGCGGGATAAGCTCCTACAATGAGCAGTTCTTC. Translation gives CATSDRTSGISSYNEQFF.

The chain has TRBV7-9 and TRBJ2-3; TRBD2 matches at 8 bases. The CDR3 loop spans 15 amino acids. Germline V gene sequence: CDR1 SEHNR, CDR2 FQNEAQ (reference sequence). The V and J ends lost 2 bases and 5 bases, in that order; junction bases with no gene match: 6. As DNA, the CDR3 is TGTGCCAGCAGCTTACATTCGACTAGCGAAGATACGCAGTATTTT. Translating it yields CASSLHSTSEDTQYF.

The chain couples TRBV5-5 to TRBJ1-5, with D tentatively TRBD1 (5 bases). Per germline, CDR1 SGHKS and CDR2 YYEKEE (reference sequence). Trimming pared 6 bases from V and 6 bases from J, leaving 22 bases between. The CDR3 is 16 residues long. The CDR3 nucleotides are TGTGCCAGCACCCCAGGGCCAAATGTAGAGCGTCAGCCCCAGCATTTT. It is translated as CASTPGPNVERQPQHF.

This clonotype was detected only a few times. This chain uses TRBV29-1 with TRBJ2-1; 7 bases match TRBD2. Germline lookup yields CDR1 SQVTM and CDR2 ANQGSEA. J lost 7 bases, V lost 5 bases, and 11 bases had no gene match. CDR3 length: 14 amino acids. CDR3 loop: CSVRGPAGPNEQFF. The CDR3 coding sequence is TGCAGCGTTCGAGGACCAGCGGGGCCAAATGAGCAGTTCTTC.

This clonotype was seen a single time. The genes are TRBV6-6 and TRBJ2-7; 8 bases match TRBD2. CDR1 and CDR2 from the germline V gene are MNHNY and SVGAGI (reference sequence). V lost 2 bases to trimming and J lost 2 bases; unmatched junction nucleotides: 8. The CDR3 runs to 16 residues. CDR3 bases: TGTGCCAGCAGTTACATCCGCGCGGGAGGAACCTACGAGCAGTACTTC. This gives the protein CASSYIRAGGTYEQYF.

The V and J genes are TRBV12-3 or TRBV12-4 and TRBJ2-7, with 7 positions matching TRBD1. The V and J ends lost 7 bases and 4 bases, in that order; junction bases with no gene match: 13. This CDR3 spans 15 amino acids. Written as DNA, the CDR3 is TGTGCCAGCAAATCCCCGGGACAGAACTATTACGAGCAGTACTTC. Amino acid sequence: CASKSPGQNYYEQYF.

The chain has TRBV6-2 or TRBV6-3 and TRBJ2-1, with D perhaps matching TRBD1 or TRBD2 (5 bases each). Trimming shortened V by 0 bases and J by 8 bases, and 11 bases separated the two germline ends. The germline V gene has CDR1 MNHEY and CDR2 SVGEGT. There are 14 residues in the CDR3. The CDR3 is CASSYSIRGHEQFF. For the CDR3, the DNA is TGTGCCAGCAGTTACTCGATACGGGGCCATGAGCAGTTCTTC.

This clonotype has a handful of counts. The rearrangement joins TRBV12-3 or TRBV12-4 to TRBJ1-1; tentative D call: TRBD1 (6 bases). The ends were cut back, 6 bases at V and 4 bases at J, with 15 bases in the middle. CDR3 length: 14 residues. The CDR3 sequence: CASSGVRGRTEAFF. CDR3 DNA: TGTGCCAGCAGCGGGGTTCGGGGGCGCACTGAAGCTTTCTTT.

This clonotype has ten or more counts. The chain joins TRBV7-2 to TRBJ2-7, with D possibly being TRBD2 (6 bases). V was cut by 1 base and J by 3 bases, with 13 bases left in between. CDR1 is SGHTA, CDR2 FQGNSA, per germline. The CDR3 length is 15 residues. The CDR3 loop reads CASSLVAGLVYEQYF. The CDR3 DNA follows: TGTGCCAGCAGCTTAGTTGCGGGGTTAGTCTACGAGCAGTACTTC.

This chain joins TRBV15 and TRBJ1-2, with D perhaps matching TRBD1 (5 bases). V was clipped by 5 bases and J by 4 bases, with 20 bases between them. Germline V gene data show CDR1 as LNHNV and CDR2 as YYDKDF (reference sequence). This CDR3 spans 16 amino acids. CDR3 in DNA: TGTGCCACCAGCCCCCATAGTATGGGAAGGGGCTATGGCTACACCTTC. Translating it yields CATSPHSMGRGYGYTF.

The chain employs TRBV5-1 and TRBJ1-4; the D is unclear. The CDR3 is made up of 11 amino acids. Deletions cut 6 bases from V and 8 bases from J, with 8 bases between. The germline V gene encodes CDR1 SGHRS and CDR2 YFSETQ. The CDR3 reads CASNRPEKLFF. The DNA for the CDR3 is TGCGCCAGCAATCGACCGGAAAAACTGTTTTTT.

The J gene is TRBJ1-3, the V gene TRBV6-6, with D unresolved. With 0 bases removed from V and 0 bases from J, the gap between germline ends came to 12 bases. The germline CDR1 and CDR2 sequences are MNHNY and SVGAGI (reference sequence). The CDR3 sequence is 17 residues long. CDR3 nucleotide sequence: TGTGCCAGCAGTTACTCCCTAGGAGGGATCTCTGGAAACACCATATATTTT. Encoded protein: CASSYSLGGISGNTIYF.

This rearrangement joins TRBV19 to TRBJ2-1; the match to TRBD2 covers 9 bases. V shed 5 bases, J shed 9 bases, and the junction held 8 bases outside the gene matches. Germline CDR1 and CDR2: LNHDA and SQIVND (reference sequence). The CDR3 runs to 14 residues. The CDR3 DNA reads TGTGCCAGTAGTCCGAGCGGGGGGATGGGTGAGCAGTTCTTC. Residues: CASSPSGGMGEQFF.

This clonotype was observed a handful of times. V is TRBV5-6 and J is TRBJ2-7; D possibly uses TRBD1 or TRBD2 (5 bases each). The CDR3 spans 13 residues. With 4 bases removed from V and 7 bases from J, the gap between germline ends came to 15 bases. CDR1 is SGHDT and CDR2 is YYEEEE in the germline V gene. The CDR3 spells CASSPGTPREQYF. The CDR3 nucleotides are TGTGCCAGCAGCCCCGGGACGCCGCGGGAGCAGTACTTC.

This clonotype has only a few counts. J is TRBJ2-7 and V is TRBV7-2; TRBD1 agrees at 10 bases. Losses at the gene ends were 3 bases for V and 7 bases for J; bases not matched to a gene: 6. Per germline, CDR1 SGHTA and CDR2 FQGNSA. There are 14 residues in the CDR3. The CDR3 nucleotides are TGTGCCAGCAGCTTTGACAGGGGGCGGATGGAGCAGTACTTC. Translated: CASSFDRGRMEQYF. Complete variable domain (other parts from reference TRBV7-2 and TRBJ2-7): GAGVSQSPSNKVTEKGKDVELRCDPISGHTALYWYRQSLGQGLEFLIYFQGNSAPDKSGLPSDRFSAERTGGSVSTLTIQRTQQEDSAVYLCASSFDRGRMEQYFGPGTRLTVT.